This T cell receptor beta chain was obtained from a study of blood T cells in healthy people across ages. Using a J-beta primer mix together with a sample-barcoded 5' primer, a second PCR was run for roughly 6 to 12 cycles. TCRdb called the 5' RACE reads again in MiXCR, with one record for every CDR3 protein. The sample contains nearly 800,000 distinct CDR3 sequences, 45% to 70% of which appear only once. Trimming cost V 4 bases and J 8 bases, with 22 bases left between them. CDR3 size: 16 residues. Germline V CDR1 and CDR2: SGHDT, YYEEEE. The clonotype was recovered from a man aged 35 to 55 in good health. The chain couples TRBV5-6 to TRBJ2-1; TRBD1 might be the D (6 bases). Sequencing used blood. The CDR3 coding sequence is TGTGCCAGCAGCGAGGTTGGAACAGGGCCTATAGATGAGCAGTTCTTC. Translating gives CASSEVGTGPIDEQFF.